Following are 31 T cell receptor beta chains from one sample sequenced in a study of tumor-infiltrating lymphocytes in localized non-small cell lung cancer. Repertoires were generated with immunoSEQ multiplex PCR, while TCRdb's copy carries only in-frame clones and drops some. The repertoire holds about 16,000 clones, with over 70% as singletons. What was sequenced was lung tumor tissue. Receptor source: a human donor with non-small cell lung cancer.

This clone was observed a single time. The CDR3 coding sequence is TGTGCCAGCAGTTACAACAGGGTCCAGCCCCAGCATTTT. It codes for CASSYNRVQPQHF. The genes are TRBV5-6 and TRBJ1-5; TRBD1 might be the D (6 bases). There are 13 residues in the CDR3. V dropped 5 bases and J dropped 7 bases, with 13 bases sitting between them. Germline CDR1 SGHDT, CDR2 YYEEEE.

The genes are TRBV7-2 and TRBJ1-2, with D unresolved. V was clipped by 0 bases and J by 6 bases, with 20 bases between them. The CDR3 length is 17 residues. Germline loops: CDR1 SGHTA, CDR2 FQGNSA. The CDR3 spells CASSLATAWNMGHGYTF. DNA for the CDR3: TGTGCCAGCAGCTTAGCCACAGCATGGAATATGGGTCATGGCTACACCTTC.

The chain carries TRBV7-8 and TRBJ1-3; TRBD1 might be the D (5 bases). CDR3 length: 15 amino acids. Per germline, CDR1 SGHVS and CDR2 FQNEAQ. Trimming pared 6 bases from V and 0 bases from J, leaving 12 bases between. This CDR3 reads CASSRGPTSGNTIYF. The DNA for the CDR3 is TGTGCCAGCAGTCGGGGACCGACCTCTGGAAACACCATATATTTT.

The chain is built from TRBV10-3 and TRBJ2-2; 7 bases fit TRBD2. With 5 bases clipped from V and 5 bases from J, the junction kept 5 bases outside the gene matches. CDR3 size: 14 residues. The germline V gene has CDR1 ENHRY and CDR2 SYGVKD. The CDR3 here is CAISYDSGTGELFF. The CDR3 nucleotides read TGTGCCATCAGTTACGATAGCGGGACCGGGGAGCTGTTTTTT.

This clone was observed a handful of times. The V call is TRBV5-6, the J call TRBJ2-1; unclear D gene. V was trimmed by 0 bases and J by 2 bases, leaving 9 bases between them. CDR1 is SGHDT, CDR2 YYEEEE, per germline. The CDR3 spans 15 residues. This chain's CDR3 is CASSLGDWPYNEQFF. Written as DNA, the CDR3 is TGTGCCAGCAGCTTGGGGGATTGGCCCTACAATGAGCAGTTCTTC. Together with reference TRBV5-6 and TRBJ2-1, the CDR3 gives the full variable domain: DAGVTQSPTHLIKTRGQQVTLRCSPKSGHDTVSWYQQALGQGPQFIFQYYEEEERQRGNFPDRFSGHQFPNYSSELNVNALLLGDSALYLCASSLGDWPYNEQFFGPGTRLTVL.

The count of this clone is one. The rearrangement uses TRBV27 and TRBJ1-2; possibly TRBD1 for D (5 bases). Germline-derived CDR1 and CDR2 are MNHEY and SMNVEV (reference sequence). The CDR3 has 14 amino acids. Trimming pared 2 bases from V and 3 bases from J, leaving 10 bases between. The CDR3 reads CASSLRGGDYGYTF. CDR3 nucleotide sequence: TGTGCCAGCAGTTTACGGGGGGGTGACTATGGCTACACCTTC.

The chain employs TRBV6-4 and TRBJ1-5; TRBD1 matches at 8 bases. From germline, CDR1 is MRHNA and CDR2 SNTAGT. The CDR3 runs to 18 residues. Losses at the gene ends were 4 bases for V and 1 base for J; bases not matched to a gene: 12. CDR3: CASSVADRVKGSNQPQHF. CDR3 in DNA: TGTGCCAGCAGTGTCGCGGACAGGGTTAAGGGGAGCAATCAGCCCCAGCATTTT.

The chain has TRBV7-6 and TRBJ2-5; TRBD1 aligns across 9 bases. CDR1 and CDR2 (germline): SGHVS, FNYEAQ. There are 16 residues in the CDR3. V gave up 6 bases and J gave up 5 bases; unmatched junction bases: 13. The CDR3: CASRPGRDRVYETQYF. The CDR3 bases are TGTGCCAGCAGACCGGGCCGGGACAGGGTTTACGAGACCCAGTACTTC.

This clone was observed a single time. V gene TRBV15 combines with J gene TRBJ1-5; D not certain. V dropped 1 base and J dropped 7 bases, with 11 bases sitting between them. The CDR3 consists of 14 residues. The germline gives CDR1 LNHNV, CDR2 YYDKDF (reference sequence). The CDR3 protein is CATSRVPSGQPQHF. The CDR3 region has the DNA TGTGCCACCAGCAGAGTGCCCTCCGGGCAGCCCCAGCATTTT. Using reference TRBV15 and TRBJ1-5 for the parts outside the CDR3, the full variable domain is DAMVIQNPRYQVTQFGKPVTLSCSQTLNHNVMYWYQQKSSQAPKLLFHYYDKDFNNEADTPDNFQSRRPNTSFCFLDIRSPGLGDTAMYLCATSRVPSGQPQHFGDGTRLSIL.

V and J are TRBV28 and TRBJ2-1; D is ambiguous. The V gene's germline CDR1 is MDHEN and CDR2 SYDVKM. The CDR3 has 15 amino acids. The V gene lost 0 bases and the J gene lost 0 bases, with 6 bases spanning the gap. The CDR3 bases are TGTGCCAGCAGTTTATGGGGCAGCTCCTACAATGAGCAGTTCTTC. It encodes CASSLWGSSYNEQFF.

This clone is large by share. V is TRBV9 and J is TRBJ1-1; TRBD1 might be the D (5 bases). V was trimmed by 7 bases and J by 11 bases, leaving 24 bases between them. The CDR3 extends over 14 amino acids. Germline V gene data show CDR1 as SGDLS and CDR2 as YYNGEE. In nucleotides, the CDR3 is TGTGCCAGCTCCCCCCCGGGGGACGCGGTCGAGGCTTTCTTT. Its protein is CASSPPGDAVEAFF.

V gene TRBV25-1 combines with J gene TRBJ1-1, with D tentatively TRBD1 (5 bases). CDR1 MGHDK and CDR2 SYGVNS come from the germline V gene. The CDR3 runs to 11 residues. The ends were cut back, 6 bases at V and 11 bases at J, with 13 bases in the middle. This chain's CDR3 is CASRKDTLAFF. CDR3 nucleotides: TGTGCCAGCAGGAAGGACACGCTCGCTTTCTTT.

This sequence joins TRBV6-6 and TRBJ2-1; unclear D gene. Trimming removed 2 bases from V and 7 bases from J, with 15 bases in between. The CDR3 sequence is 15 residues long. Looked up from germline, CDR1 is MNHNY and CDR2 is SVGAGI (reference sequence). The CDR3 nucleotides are TGTGCCAGCAGTTACAACCGGGCCCCTAAAAATGAGCAGTTCTTC. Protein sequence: CASSYNRAPKNEQFF.

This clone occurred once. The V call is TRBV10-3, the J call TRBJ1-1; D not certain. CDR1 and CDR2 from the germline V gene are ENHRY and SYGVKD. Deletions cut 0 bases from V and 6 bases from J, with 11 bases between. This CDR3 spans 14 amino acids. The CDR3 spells CAISESGGGPEAFF. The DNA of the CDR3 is TGTGCCATCAGTGAGTCGGGTGGAGGGCCTGAAGCTTTCTTT.

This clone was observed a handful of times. CDR3 region: CASSSGQGNNSPLHF. DNA for the CDR3: TGCGCCAGCAGTTCGGGACAGGGAAATAATTCACCCCTCCACTTT. The chain carries TRBV5-1 and TRBJ1-6, with 9 bases fitting TRBD1. The germline gives CDR1 SGHRS, CDR2 YFSETQ. V was pared by 5 bases and J by 5 bases, with 5 bases of the junction left unmatched. The CDR3 extends over 15 amino acids.

CDR3 protein: CASSSQAASYEQYF. The CDR3 DNA is TGTGCCAGTAGTAGCCAGGCGGCATCCTACGAGCAGTACTTC. This chain connects TRBV19 to TRBJ2-7; D is unresolved. Germline V gene data show CDR1 as LNHDA and CDR2 as SQIVND (reference sequence). V was trimmed by 4 bases and J by 1 base, leaving 11 bases between them. This CDR3 is 14 amino acids long.

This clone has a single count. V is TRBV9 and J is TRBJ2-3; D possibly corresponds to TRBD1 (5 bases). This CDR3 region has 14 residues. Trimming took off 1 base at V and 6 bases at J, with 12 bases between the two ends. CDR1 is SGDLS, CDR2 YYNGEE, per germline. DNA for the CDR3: TGTGCCAGCAGCGTATTCCCACAGGTCGATACGCAGTATTTT. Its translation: CASSVFPQVDTQYF.

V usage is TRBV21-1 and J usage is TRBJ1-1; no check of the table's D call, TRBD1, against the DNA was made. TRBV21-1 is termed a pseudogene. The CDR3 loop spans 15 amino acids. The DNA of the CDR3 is TGTGCCAGCAGCAAAGATTTGGGCAGCAACACTGAAGCTTTCTTT. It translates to CASSKDLGSNTEAFF.

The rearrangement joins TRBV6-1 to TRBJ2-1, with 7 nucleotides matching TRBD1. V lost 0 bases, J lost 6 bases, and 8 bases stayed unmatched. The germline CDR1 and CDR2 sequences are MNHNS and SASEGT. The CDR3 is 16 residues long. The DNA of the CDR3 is TGTGCCAGCAGTGAAGCTCCGGGACAGTCAATCAATGAGCAGTTCTTC. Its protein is CASSEAPGQSINEQFF.

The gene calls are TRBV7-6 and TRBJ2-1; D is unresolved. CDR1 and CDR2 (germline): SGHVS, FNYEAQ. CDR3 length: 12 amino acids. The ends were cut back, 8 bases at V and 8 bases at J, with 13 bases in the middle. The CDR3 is CASGPRVHEQFF. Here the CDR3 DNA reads TGTGCCAGCGGACCACGCGTTCATGAGCAGTTCTTC.

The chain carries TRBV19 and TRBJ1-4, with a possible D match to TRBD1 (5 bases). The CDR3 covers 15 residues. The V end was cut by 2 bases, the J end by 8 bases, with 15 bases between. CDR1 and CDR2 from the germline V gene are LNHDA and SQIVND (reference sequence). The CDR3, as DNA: TGTGCCAGTAGTATACAGGGTATTTCGGGGGAAAAACTGTTTTTT. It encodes CASSIQGISGEKLFF.

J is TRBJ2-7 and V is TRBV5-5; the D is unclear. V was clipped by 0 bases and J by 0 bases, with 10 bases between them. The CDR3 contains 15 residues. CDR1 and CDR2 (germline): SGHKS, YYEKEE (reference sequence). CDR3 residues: CASSLEAQLSYEQYF. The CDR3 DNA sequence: TGTGCCAGCAGCTTGGAGGCGCAACTCTCCTACGAGCAGTACTTC.

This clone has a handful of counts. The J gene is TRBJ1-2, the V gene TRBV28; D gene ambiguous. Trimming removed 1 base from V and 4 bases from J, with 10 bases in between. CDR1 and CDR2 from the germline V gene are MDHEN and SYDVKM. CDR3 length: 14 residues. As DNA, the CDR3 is TGTGCCAGCAGTTTATTTCGGCCTGTCTATGGCTACACCTTC. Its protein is CASSLFRPVYGYTF.

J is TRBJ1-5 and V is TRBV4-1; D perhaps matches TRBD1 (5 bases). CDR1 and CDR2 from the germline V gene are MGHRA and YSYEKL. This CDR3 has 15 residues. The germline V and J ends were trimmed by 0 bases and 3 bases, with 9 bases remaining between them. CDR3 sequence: CASSQDGAANQPQHF. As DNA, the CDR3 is TGCGCCAGCAGCCAAGATGGGGCCGCCAATCAGCCCCAGCATTTT.

The CDR3 here is CASSQVRGGTEAFF. CDR3 in DNA: TGTGCCAGCAGTCAGGTGAGGGGAGGCACTGAAGCTTTCTTT. This chain links TRBV27 with TRBJ1-1, with D tentatively TRBD1 (5 bases). This CDR3 has 14 amino acids. Germline CDR1 MNHEY, CDR2 SMNVEV (reference sequence). Deletions cut 5 bases from V and 4 bases from J, with 14 bases between.

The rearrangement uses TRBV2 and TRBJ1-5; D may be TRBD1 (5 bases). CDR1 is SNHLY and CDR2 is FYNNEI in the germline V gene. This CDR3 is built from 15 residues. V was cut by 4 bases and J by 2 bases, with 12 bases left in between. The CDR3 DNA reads TGTGCCAGCAGTGGAGGGGCAAGGGGCAATCAGCCCCAGCATTTT. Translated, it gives CASSGGARGNQPQHF.

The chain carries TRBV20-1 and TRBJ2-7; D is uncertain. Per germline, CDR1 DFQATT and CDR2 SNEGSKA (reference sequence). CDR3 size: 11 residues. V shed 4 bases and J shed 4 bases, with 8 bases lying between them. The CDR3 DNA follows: TGCAGTGCTAAGGACGCTTACGAGCAGTACTTC. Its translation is CSAKDAYEQYF.

This CDR3 reads CASSLTRGQFF. For the CDR3, the DNA is TGTGCCAGCAGCCTGACTAGGGGGCAGTTCTTC. The chain uses TRBV2 and TRBJ2-1; possible D gene TRBD2, 6 bases. The CDR3 runs to 11 residues. V lost 6 bases and J 12 bases, leaving 12 bases between the germline ends. The germline V gene encodes CDR1 SNHLY and CDR2 FYNNEI.

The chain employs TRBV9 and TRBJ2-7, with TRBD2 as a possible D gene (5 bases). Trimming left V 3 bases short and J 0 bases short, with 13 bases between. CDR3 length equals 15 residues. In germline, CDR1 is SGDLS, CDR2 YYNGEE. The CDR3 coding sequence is TGTGCCAGCAGCGGGGGTGCGGGCGTCTCCTACGAGCAGTACTTC. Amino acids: CASSGGAGVSYEQYF. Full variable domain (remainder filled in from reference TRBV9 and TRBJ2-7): DSGVTQTPKHLITATGQRVTLRCSPRSGDLSVYWYQQSLDQGLQFLIQYYNGEERAKGNILERFSAQQFPDLHSELNLSSLELGDSALYFCASSGGAGVSYEQYFGPGTRLTVT.

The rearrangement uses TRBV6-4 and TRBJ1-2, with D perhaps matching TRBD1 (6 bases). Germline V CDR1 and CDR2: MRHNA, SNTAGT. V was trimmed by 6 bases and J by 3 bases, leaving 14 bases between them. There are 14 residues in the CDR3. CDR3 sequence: CASRPDRTYYGYTF. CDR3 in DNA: TGTGCCAGCAGACCGGACAGAACTTACTATGGCTACACCTTC.

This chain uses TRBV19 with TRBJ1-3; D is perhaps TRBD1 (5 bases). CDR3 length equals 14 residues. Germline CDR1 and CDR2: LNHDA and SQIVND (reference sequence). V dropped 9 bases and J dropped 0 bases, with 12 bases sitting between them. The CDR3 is CASSGTSSGNTIYF. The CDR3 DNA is TGTGCCAGCTCCGGGACGAGCTCTGGAAACACCATATATTTT.